This T cell receptor beta chain emerged from a study of breast tumors, draining lymph nodes, adjacent tissues. Study-wide points: Compared with lymph nodes, tumors were less diverse; compared with nontumor tissue, more. The lymph node origin of tumor T cells was framed as consistent with a hypothesis, not demonstrated. Tumor and nontumor repertoires were significantly more similar in luminal-like than in basal-like breast cancer.

This clonotype was found many times. Its antigen is unidentified. Samples came from axillary lymph nodes draining the breast cancer. TCRdb independently ran MiXCR on the multiplex PCR reads; one entry per CDR3 protein. The table lists around 130,000 distinct CDR3 sequences, about 33% of them singletons, with about 2.5% in the top ten. Germline V CDR1 and CDR2: LGHDT, YNNKEL (reference sequence). Trimming took off 3 bases at V and 4 bases at J, with 15 bases between the two ends. This CDR3 has 15 residues. This TCR came from a female donor with breast cancer. Some clones in this sample may be carry-over from other donors' samples. The sample was axillary lymph node tissue. The chain recombines TRBV3-1 with TRBJ1-2, with D perhaps TRBD1 (5 bases). Here the CDR3 DNA reads TGTGCCAGCAGCCATCACCGGGACCGCGGCTATGGCTACACCTTC. Protein: CASSHHRDRGYGYTF. The full variable domain, rest sourced from reference TRBV3-1 and TRBJ1-2, is DTAVSQTPKYLVTQMGNDKSIKCEQNLGHDTMYWYKQDSKKFLKIMFSYNNKELIINETVPNRFSPKSPDKAHLNLHINSLELGDSAVYFCASSHHRDRGYGYTFGSGTRLTVV.